This T cell receptor beta chain was recovered during a study of regulatory T cells in long-lasting Graves disease. Whole-study results and caveats: Whereas 1,000 or so public clonotypes were shared by new patients, persistent patients shared more, at roughly 3,000. There were preferences for TRBV28, TRBJ1-2 and TRBJ2-5 in persistent disease.

With iRepertoire HTBI primers and Arm-PCR of CDR3 regions, TCR beta libraries were built. TCRdb ran MiXCR on the multiplex PCR reads and lists one entry per CDR3 protein. Of hundreds of thousands of distinct CDR3 sequences in the sample, about 16% are singletons; the top ten hold 15% to 20%. This clonotype was recorded many times. Its antigen is unknown. Time point: newly diagnosed GD, antithyroid drugs for less than 3 months. RNA isolated from PBMCs was used to make the TCR library. The V and J ends lost 11 bases and 5 bases respectively, with 18 bases between them. This CDR3 contains 13 residues. Germline-derived CDR1 and CDR2 are MDHEN and SYDVKM. This sample was shared with a second study, whose subject was T cells in Graves' hyperthyroidism and ophthalmopathy.

Sequenced here: peripheral blood mononuclear cells (PBMCs), sampled at new diagnosis, from a patient treated with antithyroid drugs. This sequence joins TRBV28 and TRBJ2-5, with D possibly being TRBD1 or TRBD2 (5 bases each). The source of this sequence is a young woman with Graves disease. CDR3 DNA: TGTGCCTCCGGGACGCTACGGCCGGAGACCCAGTACTTC. Translated: CASGTLRPETQYF.